Shown below are 8 T cell receptor beta chains from a single sample sequenced in a study of Ad26.COV2.S vaccination and SARS-CoV-2 variants. Some clones are missing from TCRdb's copy, which holds only in-frame ones; the method was immunoSEQ multiplex PCR. The table lists 400,000 to 500,000 clones, 89% of them singletons. Sample treatment: roughly 19 received Ad26.COV2.S at low or high dose, single or two shots; roughly five received placebo; per-sample allocation not given. Sampling happened 63 days after the first vaccine or placebo injection. The sample consisted of peripheral blood, taken in a trial of Ad26.COV2.S vaccine versus placebo. The receptor set was obtained from a person between 18 and 65 years old who received the Ad26.COV2.S COVID-19 vaccine or a placebo.

The chain employs TRBV27 and TRBJ1-6, with 7 bases aligning to TRBD1. Losses at the gene ends were 2 bases for V and 0 bases for J; bases not matched to a gene: 10. The CDR3 length is 19 residues. From germline, CDR1 is MNHEY and CDR2 SMNVEV (reference sequence). Here the CDR3 reads CASSLNSGGASSYNSPLHF. CDR3 DNA sequence: TGTGCCAGCAGTTTAAACTCAGGGGGGGCAAGCTCCTATAATTCACCCCTCCACTTT.

The count of this clone is one. This chain links TRBV6-5 with TRBJ2-3; D unresolved. Trimming stripped 6 bases from V and 0 bases from J, with 7 bases between. The CDR3 covers 13 residues. Germline CDR1 MNHEY, CDR2 SVGAGI. CDR3 in DNA: TGTGCCAGCAGGTGGGCTAGCACAGATACGCAGTATTTT. Translating gives CASRWASTDTQYF.

The genes are TRBV28 and TRBJ1-6; no firm D call. The CDR3 loop spans 16 amino acids. The V end was cut by 1 base, the J end by 4 bases, with 11 bases between. Germline CDR1 is MDHEN and CDR2 is SYDVKM. CDR3 amino acids: CASSLLTVSYNSPLHF. The CDR3 coding sequence is TGTGCCAGCAGTTTATTGACCGTCAGTTATAATTCACCCCTCCACTTT. Based on the CDR3 plus reference TRBV28 and TRBJ1-6, the full variable domain is DVKVTQSSRYLVKRTGEKVFLECVQDMDHENMFWYRQDPGLGLRLIYFSYDVKMKEKGDIPEGYSVSREKKERFSLILESASTNQTSMYLCASSLLTVSYNSPLHFGNGTRLTVT.

CDR3 sequence: CASSLEAGYSSGANVLTF. The CDR3 DNA reads as TGCGCCAGCAGCTTGGAGGCCGGATACAGCTCTGGGGCCAACGTCCTGACTTTC. J is TRBJ2-6 and V is TRBV5-1; D remains unclear. V lost 0 bases and J 0 bases, leaving 13 bases between the germline ends. The CDR3 totals 18 residues. Per germline, CDR1 SGHRS and CDR2 YFSETQ.

As to this clone: The identical CDR3 is also encoded by other nucleotide sequences in the sample. V gene TRBV19 combines with J gene TRBJ2-1; D not resolved. Germline V gene sequence: CDR1 LNHDA, CDR2 SQIVND (reference sequence). CDR3 length: 12 residues. V gave up 3 bases and J gave up 5 bases, with 5 bases separating them. CDR3 region: CASSILDNEQFF. CDR3 DNA sequence: TGTGCCAGTAGTATTTTAGACAATGAGCAGTTCTTC.

The chain employs TRBV7-8 and TRBJ1-5; D is uncertain. V was pared by 4 bases and J by 8 bases, with 12 bases between. The CDR3 contains 13 residues. Germline-derived CDR1 and CDR2 are SGHVS and FQNEAQ. The CDR3 loop reads CASSYDRSEPQHF. As DNA, the CDR3 is TGTGCCAGCAGCTACGATCGGTCGGAGCCCCAGCATTTT.

The chain couples TRBV5-1 to TRBJ2-3; D ambiguous. The CDR3 sequence is 13 residues long. V lost 0 bases and J 6 bases, leaving 8 bases between the germline ends. The germline gives CDR1 SGHRS, CDR2 YFSETQ. CDR3 sequence: CASSLDGLDTQYF. DNA for the CDR3: TGCGCCAGCAGCTTGGACGGGTTGGATACGCAGTATTTT.

DNA of the CDR3: TGTGCCAGCAGCCAAGGGATGGTAGCGGGAGTAGCAGATACGCAGTATTTT. It yields the protein CASSQGMVAGVADTQYF. This chain uses TRBV3-1 (or the pseudogene TRBV3-2) with TRBJ2-3; TRBD2 matches at 9 bases. CDR1 is LGHDT and CDR2 is YNNKEL in the germline V gene (reference sequence). There are 17 residues in the CDR3. V trimming: 1 base; J trimming: 4 bases; junction bases outside the gene matches: 9.